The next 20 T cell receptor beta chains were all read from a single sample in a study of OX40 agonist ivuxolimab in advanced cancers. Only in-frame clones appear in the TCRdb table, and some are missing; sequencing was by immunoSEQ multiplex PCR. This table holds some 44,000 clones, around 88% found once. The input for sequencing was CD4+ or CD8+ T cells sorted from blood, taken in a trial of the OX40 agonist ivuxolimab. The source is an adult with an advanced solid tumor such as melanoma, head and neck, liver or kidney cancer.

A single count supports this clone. The CDR3 region is CASSSQTGISDEQYF. The CDR3 DNA follows: TGTGCCAGCAGCTCACAGACAGGGATTAGCGACGAGCAGTACTTC. The V call is TRBV5-5, the J call TRBJ2-7; 7 nucleotides line up with TRBD1. Per germline, CDR1 SGHKS and CDR2 YYEKEE (reference sequence). V trimming: 3 bases; J trimming: 5 bases; junction bases outside the gene matches: 11. The CDR3 sequence is 15 residues long.

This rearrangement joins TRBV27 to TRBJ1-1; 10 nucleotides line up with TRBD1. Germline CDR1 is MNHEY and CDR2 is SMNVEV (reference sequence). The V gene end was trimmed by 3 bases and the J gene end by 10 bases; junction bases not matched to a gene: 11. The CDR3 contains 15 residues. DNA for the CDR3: TGTGCCAGCAGTTTCGGACAGGGGGTTGGGGGAGGAGCTTTCTTT. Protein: CASSFGQGVGGGAFF.

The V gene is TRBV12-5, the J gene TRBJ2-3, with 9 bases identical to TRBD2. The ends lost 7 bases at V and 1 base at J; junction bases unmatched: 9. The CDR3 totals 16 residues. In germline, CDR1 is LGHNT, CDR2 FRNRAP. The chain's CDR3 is CASAPPLAGGTDTQYF. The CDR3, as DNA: TGTGCTAGTGCCCCACCCTTAGCGGGGGGCACAGATACGCAGTATTTT. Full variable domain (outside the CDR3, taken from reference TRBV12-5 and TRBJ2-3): DARVTQTPRHKVTEMGQEVTMRCQPILGHNTVFWYRQTMMQGLELLAYFRNRAPLDDSGMPKDRFSAEMPDATLATLKIQPSEPRDSAVYFCASAPPLAGGTDTQYFGPGTRLTVL.

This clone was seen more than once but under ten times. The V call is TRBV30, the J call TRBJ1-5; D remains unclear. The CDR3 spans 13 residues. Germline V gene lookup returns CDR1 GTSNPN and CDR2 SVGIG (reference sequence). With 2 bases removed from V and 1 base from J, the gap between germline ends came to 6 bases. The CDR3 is CAWSRTSNQPQHF. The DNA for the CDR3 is TGTGCCTGGAGTAGGACGAGCAATCAGCCCCAGCATTTT.

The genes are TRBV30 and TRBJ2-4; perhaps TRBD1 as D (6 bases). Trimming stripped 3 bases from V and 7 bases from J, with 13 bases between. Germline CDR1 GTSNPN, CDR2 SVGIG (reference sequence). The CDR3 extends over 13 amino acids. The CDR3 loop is CAWRGAGRNIQYF. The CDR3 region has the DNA TGTGCCTGGAGGGGGGCAGGGCGGAACATTCAGTACTTC.

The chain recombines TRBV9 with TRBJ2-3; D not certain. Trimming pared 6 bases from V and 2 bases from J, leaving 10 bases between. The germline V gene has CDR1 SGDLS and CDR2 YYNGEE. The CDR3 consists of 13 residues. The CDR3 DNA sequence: TGTGCCAGCACCCACGGGCACACAGATACGCAGTATTTT. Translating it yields CASTHGHTDTQYF.

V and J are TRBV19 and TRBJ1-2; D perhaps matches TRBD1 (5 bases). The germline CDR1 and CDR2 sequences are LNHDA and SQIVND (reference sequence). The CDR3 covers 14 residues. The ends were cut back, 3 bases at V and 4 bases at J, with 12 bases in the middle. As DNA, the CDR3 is TGTGCCAGTAGTATTAGTCAAGGGGCCTATGGCTACACCTTC. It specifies CASSISQGAYGYTF.

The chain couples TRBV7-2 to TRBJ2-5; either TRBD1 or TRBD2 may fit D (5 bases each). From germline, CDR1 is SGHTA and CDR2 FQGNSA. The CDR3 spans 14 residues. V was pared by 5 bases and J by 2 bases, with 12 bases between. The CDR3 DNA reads TGTGCCAGCAGCCGCCCGTGGGGGCAAGAGACCCAGTACTTC. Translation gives CASSRPWGQETQYF.

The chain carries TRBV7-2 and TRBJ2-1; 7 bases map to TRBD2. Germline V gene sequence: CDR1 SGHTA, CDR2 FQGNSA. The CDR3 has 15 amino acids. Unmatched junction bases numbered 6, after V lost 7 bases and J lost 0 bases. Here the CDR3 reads CASTKVAGSYNEQFF. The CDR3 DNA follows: TGTGCCAGCACCAAGGTAGCGGGCTCCTACAATGAGCAGTTCTTC.

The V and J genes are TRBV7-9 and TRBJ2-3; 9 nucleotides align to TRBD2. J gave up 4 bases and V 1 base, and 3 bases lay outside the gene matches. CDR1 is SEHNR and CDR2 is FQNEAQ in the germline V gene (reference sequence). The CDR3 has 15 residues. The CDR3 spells CASSLEGLASDTQYF. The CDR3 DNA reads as TGTGCCAGCAGCTTAGAGGGACTAGCTTCAGATACGCAGTATTTT.

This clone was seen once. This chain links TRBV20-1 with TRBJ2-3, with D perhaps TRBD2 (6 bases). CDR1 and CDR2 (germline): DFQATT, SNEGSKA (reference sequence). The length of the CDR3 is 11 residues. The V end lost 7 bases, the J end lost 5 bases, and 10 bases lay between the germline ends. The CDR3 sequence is CSGGLGDTQYF. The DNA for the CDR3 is TGCAGTGGGGGACTGGGAGATACGCAGTATTTT.

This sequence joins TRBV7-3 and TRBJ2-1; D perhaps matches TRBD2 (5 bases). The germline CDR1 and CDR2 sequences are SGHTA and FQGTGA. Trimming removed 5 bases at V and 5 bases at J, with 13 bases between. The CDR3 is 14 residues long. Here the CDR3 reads CASSPREGHNEQFF. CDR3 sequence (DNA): TGTGCCAGCAGCCCCCGTGAGGGTCACAATGAGCAGTTCTTC.

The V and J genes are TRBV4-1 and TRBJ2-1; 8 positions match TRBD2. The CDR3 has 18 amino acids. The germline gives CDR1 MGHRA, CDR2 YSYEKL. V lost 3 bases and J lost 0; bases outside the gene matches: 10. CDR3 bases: TGCGCCAGCAGCCACGAGAAGGGACTAGGGAGCTCCTACAATGAGCAGTTCTTC. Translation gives CASSHEKGLGSSYNEQFF.

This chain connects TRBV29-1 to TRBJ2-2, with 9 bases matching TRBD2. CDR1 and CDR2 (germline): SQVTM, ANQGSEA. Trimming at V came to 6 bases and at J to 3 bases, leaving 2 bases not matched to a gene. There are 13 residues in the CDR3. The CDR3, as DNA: TGCAGCGTCAAGCGGGGGGACACCGGGGAGCTGTTTTTT. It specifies CSVKRGDTGELFF.

The CDR3 DNA reads as TGTGCCAGCAGCGTAGCTTGGGGGGACCTCTACGAGCAGTACTTC. It translates to CASSVAWGDLYEQYF. The gene calls are TRBV9 and TRBJ2-7; perhaps TRBD2 as D (6 bases). CDR3 length: 15 amino acids. CDR1 and CDR2 (germline): SGDLS, YYNGEE. Trimming shortened V by 0 bases and J by 3 bases, and 13 bases separated the two germline ends.

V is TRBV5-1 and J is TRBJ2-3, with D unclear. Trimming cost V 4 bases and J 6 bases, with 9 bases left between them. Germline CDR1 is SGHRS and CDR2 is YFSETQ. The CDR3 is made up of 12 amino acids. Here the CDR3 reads CASSPARDTQYF. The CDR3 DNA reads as TGCGCCAGCAGCCCCGCTAGGGATACGCAGTATTTT.

DNA of the CDR3: TGTGCCAGCAGCTGGACCGGGACCTACAATGAGCAGTTCTTC. It specifies CASSWTGTYNEQFF. J is TRBJ2-1 and V is TRBV5-4; a possible D gene is TRBD2 (5 bases). V lost 3 bases to trimming and J lost 2 bases, with 9 bases between them. In germline, CDR1 is SGHNT, CDR2 YYREEE (reference sequence). This CDR3 contains 14 residues.

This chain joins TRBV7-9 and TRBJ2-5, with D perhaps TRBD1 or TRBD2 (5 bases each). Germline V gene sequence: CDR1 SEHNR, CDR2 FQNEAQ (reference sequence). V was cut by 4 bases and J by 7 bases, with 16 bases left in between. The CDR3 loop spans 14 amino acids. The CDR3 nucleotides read TGTGCCAGCAGCTCGGGACCACAAACGGGGACCCAGTACTTC. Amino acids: CASSSGPQTGTQYF.

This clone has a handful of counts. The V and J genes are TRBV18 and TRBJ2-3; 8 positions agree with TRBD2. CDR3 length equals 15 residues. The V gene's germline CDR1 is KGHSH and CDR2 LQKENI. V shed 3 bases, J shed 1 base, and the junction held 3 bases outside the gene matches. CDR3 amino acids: CASSPRRGGTDTQYF. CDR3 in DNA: TGTGCCAGCTCACCGAGGCGGGGGGGCACAGATACGCAGTATTTT.

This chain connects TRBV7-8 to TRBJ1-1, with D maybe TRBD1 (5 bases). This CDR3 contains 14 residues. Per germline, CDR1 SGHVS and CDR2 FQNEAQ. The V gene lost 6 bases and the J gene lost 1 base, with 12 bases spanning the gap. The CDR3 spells CASSPLGGNTEAFF. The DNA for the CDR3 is TGTGCCAGCAGTCCCCTGGGGGGGAACACTGAAGCTTTCTTT.